Listed below are T cell receptor beta chains from one sample, sequenced in a study of blood T cell repertoires in COVID-19. The repertoire was sequenced with immunoSEQ multiplex PCR; TCRdb's copy has only in-frame clones and lacks some. The data hold roughly 250,000 clones, with 70% to 90% observed a single time. The sequenced material came from peripheral blood. The receptor set was obtained from a woman in her thirties or forties who had recovered from COVID-19. CDR3s include the opening cysteine and the closing phenylalanine or tryptophan. The D gene is left open where the match is weak. The size of a clone is reported for some rows only, either as once, few or many, or as a class for expanded clones.

>once|TRBJ2-1|TRBV28|.
CASRRLATTSSYNEQFF
TGTGCCAGCAGGAGGCTGGCGACGACCTCCTCCTACAATGAGCAGTTCTTC
>.|TRBJ2-1|TRBV5-1|.
CASSLGATHNEQFF
TGCGCCAGCAGCTTGGGGGCCACGCACAATGAGCAGTTCTTC
>.|TRBJ1-4|TRBV18|TRBD1
CASSPRGQVVEKLFF
TGTGCCAGCTCACCACGGGGACAGGTCGTAGAAAAACTGTTTTTT
>.|TRBJ1-3|TRBV5-1|.
CASSLGLQGAGNTIYF
TGCGCCAGCAGCTTGGGGCTCCAGGGCGCTGGAAACACCATATATTTT
>.|TRBJ2-7|TRBV3-1/TRBV3-2|TRBD1
CASSQPLTGSAYEQYF
TGTGCCAGCAGCCAACCGTTGACAGGGAGCGCCTACGAGCAGTACTTC
>few|TRBJ2-3|TRBV24-1|TRBD2
CATGDGTSGGRGTQYF
TGTGCCACCGGCGACGGGACTAGCGGGGGCCGAGGTACGCAGTATTTT
>.|TRBJ1-5|TRBV4-3|TRBD1
CASSQEGPRGYSNQPQHF
TGCGCCAGCAGCCAAGAGGGCCCCAGGGGGTATAGCAATCAGCCCCAGCATTTT
>.|TRBJ1-4|TRBV7-8|.
CASSVQWGQGGEKLFF
TGTGCCAGCAGCGTGCAATGGGGCCAGGGAGGTGAAAAACTGTTTTTT
>.|TRBJ1-3|TRBV7-3|.
CASSARTGNTIYF
TGTGCCAGCAGCGCAAGGACAGGAAACACCATATATTTT
>.|TRBJ2-6|TRBV11-1|.
CASSYHVSGANVLTF
TGTGCCAGCAGCTATCATGTCTCTGGGGCCAACGTCCTGACTTTC
>.|TRBJ2-2|TRBV10-3|.
CAIGDTNTGELFF
TGTGCCATAGGGGACACTAACACCGGGGAGCTGTTTTTT
>.|TRBJ2-7|TRBV5-1|TRBD1
CASSLDLGQATYEQYF
TGCGCCAGCAGCTTGGATTTGGGACAGGCGACCTACGAGCAGTACTTC
>.|TRBJ1-5|TRBV28|.
CASSLGKRERNQPQHF
TGTGCCAGCAGTTTAGGTAAGCGGGAGCGCAATCAGCCCCAGCATTTT
>.|TRBJ2-1|TRBV7-2|.
CASSLEVQVYNEQFF
TGTGCCAGCAGCTTAGAGGTTCAGGTTTACAATGAGCAGTTCTTC
>.|TRBJ2-7|TRBV28|.
CASSLTVPYEQYF
TGTGCCAGCAGTTTGACAGTGCCCTACGAGCAGTACTTC
>.|TRBJ2-2|TRBV5-4|.
CASSLAPGVDTGELFF
TGTGCCAGCAGCTTGGCCCCGGGGGTGGACACCGGGGAGCTGTTTTTT
>.|TRBJ2-2|TRBV5-5|.
CASSLSAGAPGELFF
TGTGCCAGCAGCTTGTCGGCAGGGGCCCCCGGGGAGCTGTTTTTT
>.|TRBJ1-5|TRBV2|.
CASTREEYQPQHF
TGTGCCAGCACCAGAGAGGAATATCAGCCCCAGCATTTT
>.|TRBJ1-2|TRBV5-6|.
CASSFPLPEDRNYGYTF
TGTGCCAGCAGCTTCCCTCTACCGGAAGACAGGAACTATGGCTACACCTTC
>.|TRBJ2-3|TRBV6-5|.
CASSGQRRGPDTQYF
TGTGCCAGCAGCGGACAACGCAGGGGTCCAGATACGCAGTATTTT
>.|TRBJ1-2|TRBV18|.
CASSPAGNYGYTF
TGTGCCAGCTCACCGGCAGGAAACTATGGCTACACCTTC
>.|TRBJ2-3|TRBV7-9|TRBD1
CASSRTGATDTQYF
TGTGCCAGCAGTAGGACAGGGGCCACAGATACGCAGTATTTT
>.|TRBJ2-7|TRBV25-1|.
CASSDPRGGTYEQYF
TGTGCCAGCAGTGATCCGAGGGGGGGTACCTACGAGCAGTACTTC
>.|TRBJ2-1|TRBV19|TRBD2
CASSGLAGGRDEQFF
TGTGCCAGTAGTGGACTAGCGGGAGGGAGGGATGAGCAGTTCTTC
>.|TRBJ2-6|TRBV27|.
CASSLRGANVLTF
TGTGCCAGCAGCCTGCGGGGGGCCAACGTCCTGACTTTC
>.|TRBJ2-3|TRBV11-3|TRBD1
CASSPRQGSTDTQYF
TGTGCCAGCAGCCCCCGACAGGGGTCCACAGATACGCAGTATTTT
>once|TRBJ2-3|TRBV21-1|.
CASSFLAGEWGDTQYF
TGTGCCAGCAGCTTCCTAGCGGGAGAATGGGGAGATACGCAGTATTTT
>.|TRBJ1-5|TRBV6-6|TRBD1
CASSYGTVNQPQHF
TGTGCCAGCAGTTATGGGACAGTCAATCAGCCCCAGCATTTT
>.|TRBJ1-1|TRBV19|.
CASRLRVDTEAFF
TGTGCCAGTAGGCTCAGGGTAGACACTGAAGCTTTCTTT
>once|TRBJ2-3|TRBV19|TRBD2
CASKKREGTDTQYF
TGTGCCAGTAAAAAGCGGGAGGGCACAGATACGCAGTATTTT
>.|TRBJ2-1|TRBV7-3|.
CASSLARPGNEQFF
TGTGCCAGCAGCTTAGCTAGACCGGGCAATGAGCAGTTCTTC
>.|TRBJ1-2|TRBV5-1|.
CASSLGVPNYGYTF
TGCGCCAGCAGCTTAGGGGTACCTAACTATGGCTACACCTTC
>.|TRBJ1-3|TRBV4-1|.
CASARAGPGNTIYF
TGCGCCAGCGCTCGGGCGGGGCCCGGAAACACCATATATTTT
>.|TRBJ2-7|TRBV13|.
CASSSTQGMGFYEQYF
TGTGCCAGCAGCTCTACACAGGGTATGGGTTTCTACGAGCAGTACTTC
>.|TRBJ1-4|TRBV14|.
CASSQVGGYEKLFF
TGTGCCAGCAGCCAAGTGGGAGGGTATGAAAAACTGTTTTTT
>.|TRBJ1-4|TRBV5-1|.
CASSFGGRVGEKLFF
TGCGCCAGCAGCTTTGGGGGGAGGGTCGGTGAAAAACTGTTTTTT
>.|TRBJ2-1|TRBV30|TRBD2
CAWKKRGGTTAYNEQFF
TGTGCCTGGAAAAAGCGGGGGGGTACTACGGCTTACAATGAGCAGTTCTTC
>.|TRBJ2-5|TRBV7-2|.
CASSLTSFEETQYF
TGTGCCAGCAGCTTAACTAGCTTTGAGGAGACCCAGTACTTC
>.|TRBJ2-1|TRBV3-1/TRBV3-2|TRBD2
CASSQVAGVSYNEQFF
TGTGCCAGCAGCCAGGTGGCGGGGGTTTCCTACAATGAGCAGTTCTTC
>.|TRBJ2-1|TRBV18|TRBD2
CASSPSGGGSYNEQFF
TGTGCCAGCTCACCAAGCGGGGGGGGGTCCTACAATGAGCAGTTCTTC
>.|TRBJ1-3|TRBV7-2|.
CASRAGTEGNTIYF
TGTGCCAGTCGAGCAGGCACAGAAGGAAACACCATATATTTT
>.|TRBJ2-2|TRBV24-1|.
CATSDSYTGELFF
TGTGCCACCAGTGATTCTTACACCGGGGAGCTGTTTTTT
>.|TRBJ1-2|TRBV7-9|TRBD1
CASSSGTAHVKMYGYTF
TGTGCCAGCAGCTCCGGGACAGCCCACGTTAAGATGTATGGCTACACCTTC
>.|TRBJ2-7|TRBV10-3|TRBD2
CAISGMTSGSLEQYF
TGTGCCATCAGTGGGATGACTAGCGGGAGCCTAGAGCAGTACTTC
>.|TRBJ2-7|TRBV27|TRBD1
CASGPGQGTYEQYF
TGTGCCAGCGGACCGGGACAGGGAACCTACGAGCAGTACTTC